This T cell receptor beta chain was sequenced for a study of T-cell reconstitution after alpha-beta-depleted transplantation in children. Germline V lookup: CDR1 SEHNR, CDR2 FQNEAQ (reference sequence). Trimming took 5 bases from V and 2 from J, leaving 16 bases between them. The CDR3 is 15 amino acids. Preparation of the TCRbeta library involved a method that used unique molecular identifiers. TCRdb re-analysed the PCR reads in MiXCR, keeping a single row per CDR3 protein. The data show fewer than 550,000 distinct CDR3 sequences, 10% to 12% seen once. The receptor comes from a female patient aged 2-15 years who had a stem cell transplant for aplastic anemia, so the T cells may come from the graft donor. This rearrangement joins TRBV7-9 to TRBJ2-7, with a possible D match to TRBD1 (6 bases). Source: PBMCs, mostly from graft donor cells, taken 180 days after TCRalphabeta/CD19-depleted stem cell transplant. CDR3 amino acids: CASSPARQGPYEQYF. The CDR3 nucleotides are TGTGCCAGCAGCCCGGCCCGTCAGGGGCCCTACGAGCAGTACTTC. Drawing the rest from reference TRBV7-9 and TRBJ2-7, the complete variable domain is DTGVSQNPRHKITKRGQNVTFRCDPISEHNRLYWYRQTLGQGPEFLTYFQNEAQLEKSRLLSDRFSAERPKGSFSTLEIQRTEQGDSAMYLCASSPARQGPYEQYFGPGTRLTVT.